This T cell receptor (beta chain) was recovered during a study of a mutant IDH1 vaccine in newly diagnosed glioma. Remarks on this clone: Antigen specificity is unknown.

Sequencing used immunoSEQ multiplex PCR; TCRdb keeps in-frame clones, though not all of them. The sample has approximately 25,000 clones, 80% to 85% seen once. As to time point: week 47, end of study. A 20-mer mutant IDH1 peptide at 300 ug was injected subcutaneously with topical imiquimod. V lost 0 bases and J 2 bases, leaving 14 bases between the germline ends. There are 16 residues in the CDR3. CDR1 is WNHNN and CDR2 is SYGVQD in the germline V gene (reference sequence). The receptor was isolated from a man aged 35 to 55 with glioma. The rearrangement joins TRBV10-1 to TRBJ2-7; no clear D gene. Material: PBMCs, obtained from a glioma patient whose treatment included an IDH1 peptide vaccine. CDR3 amino acids: CASSESDGHPAYEQYF. The CDR3 DNA follows: TGCGCCAGCAGTGAGTCTGATGGGCACCCGGCCTACGAGCAGTACTTC.